Presented here are 27 T cell receptor beta chains from one specimen sequenced in a study of T-cell reconstitution after alpha-beta-depleted transplantation in children. Unique molecular identifiers were incorporated when the TCRbeta library was constructed. In TCRdb, the PCR reads were re-called with MiXCR into one record per CDR3 protein. The repertoire includes about 870,000 distinct CDR3 sequences, approximately 15% of them detected once, and just under 5% sits in the top ten. This material consisted of PBMCs, mostly from graft donor cells, taken 360 days after TCRalphabeta/CD19-depleted stem cell transplant. The origin of the receptors is a male patient under 18 who had a stem cell transplant for acute lymphoblastic leukemia, so the T cells may come from the graft donor.

This clonotype has a single count. The V gene is TRBV7-9, the J gene TRBJ2-1; D remains unclear. V lost 7 bases to trimming and J lost 10 bases, with 5 bases between them. CDR3 length: 9 residues. Per germline, CDR1 SEHNR and CDR2 FQNEAQ (reference sequence). The CDR3 region is CASTREQFF. The CDR3 DNA follows: TGTGCCAGCACCCGCGAGCAGTTCTTC.

This clonotype was recorded a few times. The rearrangement links TRBV6-2 or TRBV6-3 to TRBJ2-3; tentatively, D is TRBD1 (5 bases). V lost 1 base to trimming and J lost 3 bases, with 8 bases between them. The CDR3 has 14 amino acids. In germline, CDR1 is MNHEY, CDR2 SVGEGT. Here the CDR3 DNA reads TGTGCCAGCAGTTACTTACGACAGACAGATACGCAGTATTTT. Translated, it gives CASSYLRQTDTQYF.

The CDR3 loop is CSALRTGFLAKNIQYF. DNA of the CDR3: TGCAGTGCGCTTAGGACAGGGTTCCTAGCCAAAAACATTCAGTACTTC. The V call is TRBV20-1, the J call TRBJ2-4, with 8 positions matching TRBD1. Germline trimming cut 6 bases from V and 0 bases from J; bases unmatched to any gene: 10. Germline CDR1 is DFQATT and CDR2 is SNEGSKA (reference sequence). CDR3 size: 16 residues.

CDR3 loop: CASSSGTGLIRAKNIQYF. CDR3 DNA: TGTGCCAGCAGCTCCGGGACAGGGCTCATCCGGGCCAAAAACATTCAGTACTTC. V gene TRBV11-1 combines with J gene TRBJ2-4; TRBD1 matches 9 bases. V lost 4 bases, J lost 1 base, and 11 bases stayed unmatched. The CDR3 length is 18 residues. Germline V gene sequence: CDR1 SGHAT, CDR2 FQDESV (reference sequence).

V usage is TRBV10-3 and J usage is TRBJ2-7; TRBD2 might be the D (7 bases). V lost 8 bases, J lost 5 bases, and 13 bases lay in between. CDR3 length: 12 residues. Germline loops: CDR1 ENHRY, CDR2 SYGVKD. DNA for the CDR3: TGTGCCATCGGAGGGGGGGTGGACGAGCAGTACTTC. It specifies CAIGGGVDEQYF.

In this sample, this clonotype turned up many times. The chain joins TRBV4-1 to TRBJ1-1, with TRBD1 as a possible D gene (6 bases). This CDR3 spans 13 amino acids. CDR1 MGHRA and CDR2 YSYEKL come from the germline V gene. Trimming took 3 bases from V and 7 from J, leaving 12 bases between them. The CDR3 region is CASSHDRLHEAFF. In nucleotides, the CDR3 is TGCGCCAGCAGCCACGACAGGTTACATGAAGCTTTCTTT.

The chain employs TRBV7-9 and TRBJ2-5; D gene uncertain. With 1 base removed from V and 0 bases from J, the gap between germline ends came to 9 bases. Germline assignment: CDR1 SEHNR and CDR2 FQNEAQ (reference sequence). The CDR3 consists of 15 residues. The CDR3 DNA reads as TGTGCCAGCAGCTTAGGCGAGACGTACCAAGAGACCCAGTACTTC. Its translation: CASSLGETYQETQYF.

This clonotype has a count of ten or more. The genes are TRBV29-1 and TRBJ2-7; 8 bases map to TRBD2. Germline CDR1 is SQVTM and CDR2 is ANQGSEA. With V trimmed by 1 base and J by 4 bases, 9 bases remained unmatched. CDR3 length equals 15 residues. CDR3 sequence (DNA): TGCAGCGTTGAAGTAGCAGCGGGAGTGGAGTACGAGCAGTACTTC. This encodes CSVEVAAGVEYEQYF.

V is TRBV7-9 and J is TRBJ2-1; maybe TRBD2 (5 bases). The CDR3 sequence is 11 residues long. Looked up from germline, CDR1 is SEHNR and CDR2 is FQNEAQ (reference sequence). The ends were cut back, 7 bases at V and 8 bases at J, with 9 bases in the middle. Written as DNA, the CDR3 is TGTGCCAGCACCGAGGGCTATGAGCAGTTCTTC. It yields the protein CASTEGYEQFF.

In its sample, this clonotype was seen many times. The chain joins TRBV29-1 to TRBJ2-5, with D tentatively TRBD2 (5 bases). Germline-derived CDR1 and CDR2 are SQVTM and ANQGSEA. Trimming took 4 bases from V and 3 from J, leaving 15 bases between them. This CDR3 has 14 residues. The CDR3 nucleotides are TGCAGCGTTGGGATAGGACTGCACAAAGAGACCCAGTACTTC. Amino acids: CSVGIGLHKETQYF.

The chain employs TRBV12-3 or TRBV12-4 and TRBJ2-5; TRBD2 matches 8 bases. J gave up 4 bases and V 9 bases, and 10 bases lay outside the gene matches. The CDR3 loop spans 14 amino acids. The CDR3 loop reads CASGSAGEAETQYF. For the CDR3, the DNA is TGTGCCAGTGGGTCAGCGGGAGAAGCAGAGACCCAGTACTTC.

This clonotype was found many times. V usage is TRBV20-1 and J usage is TRBJ2-7; 13 nucleotides match TRBD2. CDR1 and CDR2 (germline): DFQATT, SNEGSKA (reference sequence). V dropped 3 bases and J dropped 2; count of bases not matched to a gene: 7. CDR3 length equals 16 residues. Here the CDR3 reads CSARKLAGGPPYEQYF. The CDR3 DNA sequence: TGCAGTGCTAGGAAACTAGCGGGAGGGCCCCCCTACGAGCAGTACTTC.

This clonotype has a handful of counts. CDR3 sequence reads: CNPIRVLPYEQYF. The CDR3 nucleotides read TGCAACCCTATCAGGGTCCTGCCCTACGAGCAGTACTTC. The chain links TRBV20-1 to TRBJ2-7; weak D call: TRBD1 (5 bases). The CDR3 contains 13 residues. Germline values: CDR1 DFQATT, CDR2 SNEGSKA (reference sequence).

CDR3 coding DNA: TGCGCCAGCAGTCTCCTTACTAGTCGGGGTGAGCAGTTCTTC. Protein: CASSLLTSRGEQFF. J is TRBJ2-1 and V is TRBV5-1; D might be TRBD2 (5 bases). The CDR3 spans 14 residues. Germline CDR1 is SGHRS and CDR2 is YFSETQ. The ends were cut back, 5 bases at V and 9 bases at J, with 18 bases in the middle.

The V call is TRBV6-4, the J call TRBJ2-1; D is ambiguous. The CDR3 has 17 residues. V shed 2 bases and J shed 5 bases, with 19 bases lying between them. CDR1 and CDR2 (germline): MRHNA, SNTAGT. DNA for the CDR3: TGTGCCAGCAGTGACAATTTAGTAAACTCCTATAACAATGAGCAGTTCTTC. Encoded protein: CASSDNLVNSYNNEQFF.

V is TRBV5-1 and J is TRBJ1-3, with 8 bases aligning to TRBD1. J lost 0 bases, V lost 3 bases, and 2 bases had no gene match. Germline V lookup: CDR1 SGHRS, CDR2 YFSETQ. This CDR3 is built from 15 residues. The CDR3 loop reads CASSSGGDSGNTIYF. The CDR3 region has the DNA TGCGCCAGCAGCTCAGGGGGCGACTCTGGAAACACCATATATTTT. The full variable domain, its missing parts supplied by reference TRBV5-1 and TRBJ1-3, is KAGVTQTPRYLIKTRGQQVTLSCSPISGHRSVSWYQQTPGQGLQFLFEYFSETQRNKGNFPGRFSGRQFSNSRSEMNVSTLELGDSALYLCASSSGGDSGNTIYFGEGSWLTVV.

For the CDR3, the DNA is TGCGCCAGCAGTGGGGATCCGGGAGACTACGAGCAGTACTTC. The encoded protein is CASSGDPGDYEQYF. The chain is built from TRBV5-1 and TRBJ2-7; D is perhaps TRBD2 (6 bases). The CDR3 extends over 14 amino acids. Germline CDR1 reads SGHRS; CDR2 reads YFSETQ. Between the trimmed V and J ends, which lost 5 bases and 3 bases, there was a span of 15 bases.

The V and J genes are TRBV29-1 and TRBJ2-1; D possibly matches TRBD1 or TRBD2 (5 bases each). The CDR3 spans 15 residues. Germline V gene sequence: CDR1 SQVTM, CDR2 ANQGSEA. The germline V and J ends were trimmed by 7 bases and 2 bases, with 18 bases remaining between them. CDR3 protein: CSAKLGPGTYNEQFF. The CDR3 coding sequence is TGCAGCGCGAAGTTGGGGCCGGGGACCTACAATGAGCAGTTCTTC.

This clonotype was recorded a few times. The rearrangement links TRBV7-2 to TRBJ2-7, with 15 bases that match TRBD2. The CDR3 covers 18 residues. The germline CDR1 and CDR2 sequences are SGHTA and FQGNSA. V lost 5 bases to trimming and J lost 3 bases; unmatched junction nucleotides: 11. The CDR3 region has the DNA TGTGCCAGCAGCCGATTTCCGGGACTAGCGGGAGGATTCTACGAGCAGTACTTC. It codes for CASSRFPGLAGGFYEQYF.

This clonotype has just a few counts. CDR3 region: CATSDFPGLAGGSSYEQYF. CDR3 nucleotide sequence: TGTGCCACCAGTGATTTCCCGGGACTAGCGGGAGGGTCCTCCTACGAGCAGTACTTC. The V and J genes are TRBV24-1 and TRBJ2-7; 16 bases are a match to TRBD2. The CDR3 extends over 19 amino acids. The V gene end was trimmed by 1 base and the J gene end by 0 bases; junction bases not matched to a gene: 5. CDR1 KGHDR and CDR2 SFDVKD come from the germline V gene.

Many counts were recorded for this clonotype. The rearrangement links TRBV7-8 to TRBJ1-4; no reliable D call. The CDR3 runs 15 residues. The V and J ends lost 0 bases and 8 bases respectively, with 13 bases between them. Germline lookup yields CDR1 SGHVS and CDR2 FQNEAQ. The CDR3 DNA sequence: TGTGCCAGCAGCTTAGCAGGCAGACCCATCGAAAAACTGTTTTTT. This sequence encodes CASSLAGRPIEKLFF.

This clonotype was detected only a few times. J is TRBJ1-1 and V is TRBV11-2; no reliable D call. Per the germline V gene, CDR1 is SGHAT and CDR2 is FQNNGV. This CDR3 is built from 11 residues. V gave up 2 bases and J gave up 7 bases, with 5 bases separating them. CDR3 in DNA: TGTGCCAGCAGCTTATTTAATGAAGCTTTCTTT. It codes for CASSLFNEAFF.

This clonotype was observed a handful of times. The chain recombines TRBV5-1 with TRBJ2-5; D uncertain. The germline V gene encodes CDR1 SGHRS and CDR2 YFSETQ. Trimming took off 0 bases at V and 10 bases at J, with 10 bases between the two ends. The CDR3 totals 12 residues. As DNA, the CDR3 is TGCGCCAGCAGCTTGGGCGGCCAGGACCAGTACTTC. This codes for CASSLGGQDQYF.

At least ten counts were recorded for this clonotype. V gene TRBV29-1 combines with J gene TRBJ2-4; possible D gene TRBD1, 6 bases. The germline gives CDR1 SQVTM, CDR2 ANQGSEA. Trimming cost V 7 bases and J 6 bases, with 19 bases left between them. This CDR3 has 14 residues. The CDR3 DNA is TGCAGCGGTTTCTCGGGACACTTAGGAAACATTCAGTACTTC. Translated, it gives CSGFSGHLGNIQYF.

In this sample, this clonotype turned up a few times. The chain employs TRBV13 and TRBJ1-2; the D is unclear. V was cut by 0 bases and J by 0 bases, with 14 bases left in between. Germline assignment: CDR1 PRHDT and CDR2 FYEKMQ (reference sequence). This CDR3 is 17 amino acids long. CDR3 DNA sequence: TGTGCCAGCAGCTTAGGGCCCGGAGGGAGTCCTAACTATGGCTACACCTTC. It yields the protein CASSLGPGGSPNYGYTF.

In this sample, this clonotype turned up many times. This rearrangement joins TRBV5-1 to TRBJ1-1; possible D gene TRBD1, 6 bases. This CDR3 is 14 amino acids long. V was clipped by 4 bases and J by 4 bases, with 14 bases between them. The V gene's germline CDR1 is SGHRS and CDR2 YFSETQ. This CDR3 is CASSLNTGSTEAFF. The CDR3, as DNA: TGCGCCAGCAGCCTAAACACAGGGAGCACTGAAGCTTTCTTT.

This clonotype appeared a few times. The chain uses TRBV9 and TRBJ2-1; TRBD2 agrees at 13 bases. V trimming: 4 bases; J trimming: 8 bases; junction bases outside the gene matches: 9. The CDR3 runs 16 residues. The germline V gene has CDR1 SGDLS and CDR2 YYNGEE. CDR3 DNA: TGTGCCAGCAGCTCACTAGCGGGAGGGCCTCACCATGAGCAGTTCTTC. It codes for CASSSLAGGPHHEQFF.